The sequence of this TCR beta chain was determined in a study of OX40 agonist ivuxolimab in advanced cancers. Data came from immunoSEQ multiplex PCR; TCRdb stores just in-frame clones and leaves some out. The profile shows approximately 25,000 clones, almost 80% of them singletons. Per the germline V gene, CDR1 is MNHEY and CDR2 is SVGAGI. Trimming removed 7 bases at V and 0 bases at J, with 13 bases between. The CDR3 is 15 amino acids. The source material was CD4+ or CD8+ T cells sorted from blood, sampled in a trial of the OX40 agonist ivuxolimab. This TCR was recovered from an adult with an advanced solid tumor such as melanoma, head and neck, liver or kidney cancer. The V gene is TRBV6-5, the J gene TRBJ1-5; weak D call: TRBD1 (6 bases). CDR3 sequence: CASKLGQISNQPQHF. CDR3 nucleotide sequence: TGTGCCAGCAAGCTCGGACAGATTAGCAATCAGCCCCAGCATTTT.